This TCR beta chain was found in a study of blood T cell repertoires in COVID-19. Study in general: COVID-19 samples collected from the United States, Italy and Spain covered acute and convalescent phases. T cells, B-cell-depleted T cells, or PBMCs supplied cDNA or gDNA.

The CDR3 is made up of 15 amino acids. Germline CDR1 is SNHLY and CDR2 is FYNNEI. V was cut by 6 bases and J by 3 bases, with 16 bases left in between. In the original processing: Estimation of nucleated cell counts relied on the amplification of reference gene primers. Assay used: immunoSEQ multiplex PCR; TCRdb lists only in-frame clones, some missing. V, J and clone size reflect that table, while D and trimming were determined from the DNA. Of 250,000 or so clones detected, around nine tenths appear once; the ten largest clones hold just under 0.95%. The sequence derives from a woman in her 40s who had recovered from COVID-19. The rearrangement joins TRBV2 to TRBJ2-3; D may be TRBD2 (6 bases). Sequencing was performed on peripheral blood. CDR3 DNA: TGTGCCAGCAGGCGACTAGTGACGGGGACAGATACGCAGTATTTT. Protein product: CASRRLVTGTDTQYF.